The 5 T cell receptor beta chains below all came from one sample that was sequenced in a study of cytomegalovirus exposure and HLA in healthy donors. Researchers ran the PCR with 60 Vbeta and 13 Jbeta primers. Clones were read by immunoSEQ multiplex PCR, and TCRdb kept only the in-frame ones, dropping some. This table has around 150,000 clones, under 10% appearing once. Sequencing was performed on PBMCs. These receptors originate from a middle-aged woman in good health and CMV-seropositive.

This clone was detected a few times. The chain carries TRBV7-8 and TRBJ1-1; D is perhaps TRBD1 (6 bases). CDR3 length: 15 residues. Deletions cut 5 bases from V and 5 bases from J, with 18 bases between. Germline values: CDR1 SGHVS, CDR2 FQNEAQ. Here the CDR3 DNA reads TGTGCCAGCAGCGAGGGGAGCCAGGGGACGACTGAAGCTTTCTTT. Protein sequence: CASSEGSQGTTEAFF.

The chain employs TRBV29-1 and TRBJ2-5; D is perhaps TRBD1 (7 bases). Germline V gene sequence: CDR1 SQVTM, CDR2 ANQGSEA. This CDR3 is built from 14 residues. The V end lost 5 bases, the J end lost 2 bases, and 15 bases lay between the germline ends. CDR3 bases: TGCAGCGTTCAGGGGGGCCTCGGGCAAGAGACCCAGTACTTC. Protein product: CSVQGGLGQETQYF.

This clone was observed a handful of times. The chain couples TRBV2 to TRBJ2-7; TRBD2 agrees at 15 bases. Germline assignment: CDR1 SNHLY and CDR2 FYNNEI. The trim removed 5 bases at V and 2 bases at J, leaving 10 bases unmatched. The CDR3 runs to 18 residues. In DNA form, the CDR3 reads TGTGCCAGCAGTCCCTGGACTAGCGGGGGGGCCCACCCCTACGAGCAGTACTTC. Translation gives CASSPWTSGGAHPYEQYF.

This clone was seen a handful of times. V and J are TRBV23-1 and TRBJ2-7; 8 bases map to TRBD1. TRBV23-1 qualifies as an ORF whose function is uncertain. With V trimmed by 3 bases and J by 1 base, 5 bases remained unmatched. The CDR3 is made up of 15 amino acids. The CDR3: CASSHDRGGSYEQYF. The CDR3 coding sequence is TGCGCCAGCAGTCACGACAGGGGTGGTTCCTACGAGCAGTACTTC.

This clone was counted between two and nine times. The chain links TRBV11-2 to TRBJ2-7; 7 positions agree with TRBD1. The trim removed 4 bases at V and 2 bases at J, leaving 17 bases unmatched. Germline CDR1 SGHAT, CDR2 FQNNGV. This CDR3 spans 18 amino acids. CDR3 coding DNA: TGTGCCAGCAGCTCCAATTTAGTCCCCGGGACAGCCACCTACGAGCAGTACTTC. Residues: CASSSNLVPGTATYEQYF.